These T cell receptor beta chains were read from a single sample in a study of molecular identifiers for immune sequencing clone quantification. Using its own MiXCR run on the PCR reads, TCRdb lists one record per CDR3 protein. There are 460,000 or so distinct CDR3 sequences in the sample; about a fifth occur only once, and around 0.84% lies in the top ten. Sequenced: naive CD8+ T cells from blood, with Jurkat cell RNA spiked in. The source of these receptors is a human donor in good health. Some libraries in this study had Jurkat cell RNA spiked in. Both conserved end residues are part of each CDR3. D genes are given only for firm matches. A row's size may be missing; if present it is once, few, many or a size class.

D gene: .; clone size: .; J gene: TRBJ1-1; V gene: TRBV28; CDR3 DNA: TGTGCCAGCAGTTTATTCCGAGAGGCGGCGTCGACTGAAGCTTTCTTT; CDR3 protein: CASSLFREAASTEAFF
D gene: .; clone size: many; J gene: TRBJ2-7; V gene: TRBV9; CDR3 DNA: TGTGCCAGCAGCCGAAACTCCTACGAGCAGTACTTC; CDR3 protein: CASSRNSYEQYF
D gene: .; clone size: many; J gene: TRBJ1-1; V gene: TRBV4-3; CDR3 DNA: TGCGCCAGCAGCCAGGACAGTCCCATGAACACTGAAGCTTTCTTT; CDR3 protein: CASSQDSPMNTEAFF
D gene: .; clone size: .; J gene: TRBJ2-7; V gene: TRBV15; CDR3 DNA: TGTGCCACCAGCACAAAGGACGCAACCTACGAGCAGTACTTC; CDR3 protein: CATSTKDATYEQYF
D gene: .; clone size: .; J gene: TRBJ2-7; V gene: TRBV20-1; CDR3 DNA: TGCAGTGCTAGCTGGGACGGGTCCTACGAGCAGTACTTC; CDR3 protein: CSASWDGSYEQYF
D gene: .; clone size: .; J gene: TRBJ1-2; V gene: TRBV20-1; CDR3 DNA: TGCAGTGCTAGACTCCCCAGTGGGATTGTAGACTATGGCTACACCTTC; CDR3 protein: CSARLPSGIVDYGYTF
D gene: .; clone size: .; J gene: TRBJ2-3; V gene: TRBV5-1; CDR3 DNA: TGCGCCAGCAGCTCCCCCGTCGGCGGTCGAACAGATACGCAGTATTTT; CDR3 protein: CASSSPVGGRTDTQYF
D gene: .; clone size: .; J gene: TRBJ2-3; V gene: TRBV30; CDR3 DNA: TGTGCCTGGAGTGTAGAGGATTACGCAGATACGCAGTATTTT; CDR3 protein: CAWSVEDYADTQYF
D gene: .; clone size: few; J gene: TRBJ2-3; V gene: TRBV7-9; CDR3 DNA: TGTGCCAGCAGCTTAGTACTTATGGGAAGTACGCAGTATTTT; CDR3 protein: CASSLVLMGSTQYF
D gene: TRBD1; clone size: .; J gene: TRBJ2-1; V gene: TRBV19; CDR3 DNA: TGTGCCAGTAGTAGTGCGGCAGGGGGCTCGGATGAGCAGTTCTTC; CDR3 protein: CASSSAAGGSDEQFF
D gene: TRBD1; clone size: .; J gene: TRBJ2-7; V gene: TRBV4-1; CDR3 DNA: TGCGCCAGCAGCCAAACGTGGGCAGGGGGCTACGAGCAGTACTTC; CDR3 protein: CASSQTWAGGYEQYF
D gene: .; clone size: many; J gene: TRBJ2-1; V gene: TRBV27; CDR3 DNA: TGTGCCAGCAGCCCGACGATATTGCCCTACAATGAGCAGTTCTTC; CDR3 protein: CASSPTILPYNEQFF
D gene: .; clone size: few; J gene: TRBJ2-3; V gene: TRBV5-1; CDR3 DNA: TGCGCCAGCAGCACTGAACCTAGCACAGATACGCAGTATTTT; CDR3 protein: CASSTEPSTDTQYF
D gene: .; clone size: few; J gene: TRBJ2-7; V gene: TRBV20-1; CDR3 DNA: TGCAGTGCCCCAGGGAACCACGAGCAGTACTTC; CDR3 protein: CSAPGNHEQYF
D gene: TRBD1; clone size: many; J gene: TRBJ2-7; V gene: TRBV4-3; CDR3 DNA: TGCGCCAGCAGCCAAGGGGGACAGGGAGGCTACGAGCAGTACTTC; CDR3 protein: CASSQGGQGGYEQYF
D gene: TRBD2; clone size: many; J gene: TRBJ2-3; V gene: TRBV29-1; CDR3 DNA: TGCAGCGTTGAAGACTTCCGGACTAGCGGAAGAAGGGTCGCAGATACGCAGTATTTT; CDR3 protein: CSVEDFRTSGRRVADTQYF
D gene: .; clone size: many; J gene: TRBJ1-4; V gene: TRBV7-9; CDR3 DNA: TGTGCCAGCAGCTTAGGACCCTGGGAAAAACTGTTTTTT; CDR3 protein: CASSLGPWEKLFF
D gene: .; clone size: once; J gene: TRBJ2-3; V gene: TRBV6-5; CDR3 DNA: TGTGCCAGCGGCCCAACTACCAAGGGCACAGATACGCAGTATTTT; CDR3 protein: CASGPTTKGTDTQYF
D gene: .; clone size: many; J gene: TRBJ2-7; V gene: TRBV7-2; CDR3 DNA: TGTGCCAGCAGCTCCGGGGCCGGGTACGAGCAGTACTTC; CDR3 protein: CASSSGAGYEQYF
D gene: TRBD2; clone size: few; J gene: TRBJ2-7; V gene: TRBV4-3; CDR3 DNA: TGCGCCAGCAGCCAAGATATAGCGGGAGTCGGCTACGAGCAGTACTTC; CDR3 protein: CASSQDIAGVGYEQYF
D gene: .; clone size: many; J gene: TRBJ2-3; V gene: TRBV4-1; CDR3 DNA: TGCGCCAGCAGCCAAGAAACATGGGATACGCAGTATTTT; CDR3 protein: CASSQETWDTQYF
D gene: TRBD1; clone size: many; J gene: TRBJ2-7; V gene: TRBV2; CDR3 DNA: TGTGCCAGCAGTGAACACCCACAGGGGCCCTACGAGCAGTACTTC; CDR3 protein: CASSEHPQGPYEQYF
D gene: TRBD1; clone size: few; J gene: TRBJ1-1; V gene: TRBV28; CDR3 DNA: TGTGCCAGCAGTTTCGGTCGCAGGGGGTCTGACACTGAAGCTTTCTTT; CDR3 protein: CASSFGRRGSDTEAFF
D gene: .; clone size: many; J gene: TRBJ1-6; V gene: TRBV5-4; CDR3 DNA: TGTGCCAGCAGCGACGAGCCTCCAGGACCTTCACCCCTCCACTTT; CDR3 protein: CASSDEPPGPSPLHF
D gene: TRBD2; clone size: few; J gene: TRBJ2-7; V gene: TRBV20-1; CDR3 DNA: TGCAGTGCTAGAGATCTCGGGACTACAACCCACGAGCAGTACTTC; CDR3 protein: CSARDLGTTTHEQYF
D gene: .; clone size: many; J gene: TRBJ2-1; V gene: TRBV7-8; CDR3 DNA: TGTGCCAGCAGCTTACAGGGTTTAGATGAGCAGTTCTTC; CDR3 protein: CASSLQGLDEQFF
D gene: .; clone size: .; J gene: TRBJ2-1; V gene: TRBV4-1; CDR3 DNA: TGCGCCAGCAGCCACCGAAACAATGAGCAGTTCTTC; CDR3 protein: CASSHRNNEQFF
D gene: .; clone size: few; J gene: TRBJ2-2; V gene: TRBV19; CDR3 DNA: TGTGCCAGTAGTATAACCAGAACCGGGGAGCTGTTTTTT; CDR3 protein: CASSITRTGELFF
D gene: .; clone size: few; J gene: TRBJ1-5; V gene: TRBV27; CDR3 DNA: TGTGCCAGCAGTTTCGCGGGGGTAAGCAATCAGCCCCAGCATTTT; CDR3 protein: CASSFAGVSNQPQHF
D gene: .; clone size: .; J gene: TRBJ2-3; V gene: TRBV6-2/TRBV6-3; CDR3 DNA: TGTGCCAGCAGCCCAGACTACAAGGGAAGTTCAGATAAGCAGTATTTT; CDR3 protein: CASSPDYKGSSDKQYF
D gene: .; clone size: few; J gene: TRBJ2-7; V gene: TRBV27; CDR3 DNA: TGTGCCAGCAGTTTCCCCGGTAGTGGGCTTTACGAGCAGTACTTC; CDR3 protein: CASSFPGSGLYEQYF
D gene: .; clone size: many; J gene: TRBJ1-3; V gene: TRBV7-9; CDR3 DNA: TGTGCCAGCAGCTTGGCGGGGGTCCCCTATCCCTCTGGAAACACCATATATTTT; CDR3 protein: CASSLAGVPYPSGNTIYF
D gene: .; clone size: few; J gene: TRBJ2-7; V gene: TRBV4-1; CDR3 DNA: TGCGCCAGCAGCCAATACAGGGACCTGTCCGAGCAGTACTTC; CDR3 protein: CASSQYRDLSEQYF
D gene: .; clone size: many; J gene: TRBJ1-3; V gene: TRBV9; CDR3 DNA: TGTGCCAGCAGTGGGTCCTCTGGAAACACCATATATTTT; CDR3 protein: CASSGSSGNTIYF
D gene: .; clone size: many; J gene: TRBJ2-7; V gene: TRBV29-1; CDR3 DNA: TGCAGCGTTGTGGGGTCCGGCGAGCAGTACTTC; CDR3 protein: CSVVGSGEQYF
D gene: .; clone size: many; J gene: TRBJ2-7; V gene: TRBV7-9; CDR3 DNA: TGTGCCAGCAGCTTGGGTCCAGGGTCCTACGAGCAGTACTTC; CDR3 protein: CASSLGPGSYEQYF
D gene: .; clone size: many; J gene: TRBJ2-6; V gene: TRBV4-3; CDR3 DNA: TGCGCCAGCAGCCAAGAAACTGGGGCCAACGTCCTGACTTTC; CDR3 protein: CASSQETGANVLTF
D gene: .; clone size: few; J gene: TRBJ1-5; V gene: TRBV7-9; CDR3 DNA: TGTGCCAGCAGCTCATCCAGGGTTCAAGATCAGCCCCAGCATTTT; CDR3 protein: CASSSSRVQDQPQHF
D gene: TRBD2; clone size: .; J gene: TRBJ2-5; V gene: TRBV27; CDR3 DNA: TGTGCCAGCAGTTTCGGTCTAGCGGGGGGGCAGGAGACCCAGTACTTC; CDR3 protein: CASSFGLAGGQETQYF
D gene: TRBD2; clone size: .; J gene: TRBJ2-1; V gene: TRBV4-2; CDR3 DNA: TGTGCCAGCAGCCAAGATCGGACTAGTCAGTTCACGGAGTTCTTC; CDR3 protein: CASSQDRTSQFTEFF
D gene: .; clone size: .; J gene: TRBJ2-7; V gene: TRBV6-2/TRBV6-3; CDR3 DNA: TGTGCCAGCAGTGGAACCGGGATTATAAGCCGCGAGCAGTACTTC; CDR3 protein: CASSGTGIISREQYF
D gene: .; clone size: few; J gene: TRBJ1-3; V gene: TRBV9; CDR3 DNA: TGTGCCAGCAGCGTCGGAGCAGGCTCTGGAAACACCATATATTTT; CDR3 protein: CASSVGAGSGNTIYF
D gene: TRBD1; clone size: .; J gene: TRBJ1-2; V gene: TRBV7-9; CDR3 DNA: TGTGCCAGCAGCTCCTCATCGCGGGACAGGGTCTATGGCTACACCTTC; CDR3 protein: CASSSSSRDRVYGYTF
D gene: TRBD1; clone size: .; J gene: TRBJ2-6; V gene: TRBV27; CDR3 DNA: TGTGCCAGCAGTGGGGGACAGGGGATATTTGGGGCCAACGTCCTGACTTTC; CDR3 protein: CASSGGQGIFGANVLTF
D gene: TRBD1; clone size: few; J gene: TRBJ2-5; V gene: TRBV24-1; CDR3 DNA: TGTGCCACCAGTGATGGGACAGTCCAAGAGACCCAGTACTTC; CDR3 protein: CATSDGTVQETQYF
D gene: .; clone size: .; J gene: TRBJ2-7; V gene: TRBV21-1; CDR3 DNA: TGTGCCAGCAGCAAAGTAGATAGCGGGGGCGGTAGGTCCTACGAGCAGTACTTC; CDR3 protein: CASSKVDSGGGRSYEQYF
D gene: .; clone size: many; J gene: TRBJ1-1; V gene: TRBV12-3/TRBV12-4; CDR3 DNA: TGTGCCAGCACCGCGGACGCCGCTGAAGCTTTCTTT; CDR3 protein: CASTADAAEAFF
D gene: TRBD1; clone size: many; J gene: TRBJ1-1; V gene: TRBV10-3; CDR3 DNA: TGTGCCATCAGGGCTATTAACTTGGACAGGGGCTCTGAAGCTTTCTTT; CDR3 protein: CAIRAINLDRGSEAFF
D gene: .; clone size: few; J gene: TRBJ1-4; V gene: TRBV20-1; CDR3 DNA: TGCAGTGCTAGAGAGACACCTTATGAAAAACCGTTTTTT; CDR3 protein: CSARETPYEKPFF
D gene: .; clone size: .; J gene: TRBJ1-2; V gene: TRBV28; CDR3 DNA: TGTGCCACGAACCCTTCCGACGGGTACTATGGCTACACCTTC; CDR3 protein: CATNPSDGYYGYTF
D gene: TRBD2; clone size: few; J gene: TRBJ2-1; V gene: TRBV9; CDR3 DNA: TGTGCCAGCAGCGACGACCTAGCGGACTCCTACAATGAGCAGTTCTTC; CDR3 protein: CASSDDLADSYNEQFF
D gene: .; clone size: .; J gene: TRBJ1-1; V gene: TRBV6-5; CDR3 DNA: TGTGCCAGCAGTTACTCTCTGAACGCTGAAGCTTTCTTT; CDR3 protein: CASSYSLNAEAFF
D gene: .; clone size: few; J gene: TRBJ1-5; V gene: TRBV13; CDR3 DNA: TGTGCCAGCAGCTCGGGGGGACCTAGCAATCAGCCCCAGCATTTT; CDR3 protein: CASSSGGPSNQPQHF
D gene: .; clone size: .; J gene: TRBJ1-2; V gene: TRBV27; CDR3 DNA: TGTGCCAGCACCCCGGCGGTGGCTATTGGCGATGGCTACACCTTC; CDR3 protein: CASTPAVAIGDGYTF
D gene: TRBD1; clone size: .; J gene: TRBJ1-1; V gene: TRBV7-3; CDR3 DNA: TGTGCCAGCAGCTCCACAGGGGGCTTGGGCACTGAAGCTTTCTTC; CDR3 protein: CASSSTGGLGTEAFF
D gene: TRBD2; clone size: few; J gene: TRBJ2-7; V gene: TRBV27; CDR3 DNA: TGTGCCAGCAGTGGGGGGGGGTCGGGGGAGGAACAGTACTTC; CDR3 protein: CASSGGGSGEEQYF
D gene: .; clone size: many; J gene: TRBJ1-5; V gene: TRBV7-9; CDR3 DNA: TGTGCCAGCAGCTTAGCTTCTGGGGGCAGGGAAAAGGTGGGCAATCAGCCCCAGCATTTT; CDR3 protein: CASSLASGGREKVGNQPQHF
D gene: .; clone size: many; J gene: TRBJ2-3; V gene: TRBV28; CDR3 DNA: TGTGCCACCCTTGGGGGCCCCACAGATACGCAGTATTTT; CDR3 protein: CATLGGPTDTQYF
D gene: .; clone size: many; J gene: TRBJ2-2; V gene: TRBV4-1; CDR3 DNA: TGCGCCAGCAGCCATCTATCGAACACCGGGGAGCTGTTTTTT; CDR3 protein: CASSHLSNTGELFF
D gene: .; clone size: many; J gene: TRBJ2-5; V gene: TRBV2; CDR3 DNA: TGTGCCAGCAGTGCCACCCCTATGTACCAAGAGACCCAGTACTTC; CDR3 protein: CASSATPMYQETQYF